This T cell receptor (beta chain) was identified in a study of T cells after yellow fever vaccination. Study-level results: It was the secondary response that reached its peak faster, day 5 versus 15, but it was weaker. FACS-sorted repertoires could harbor abundant contaminating bulk-population clonotypes. Researchers noted that a small share of clonotypes showed up in both CD4 and CD8 compartments.

A few counts support this clonotype. Its antigen is not identified. V dropped 0 bases and J dropped 3 bases, with 11 bases sitting between them. The CDR3 totals 16 residues. The germline CDR1 and CDR2 sequences are SGHAT and FQNNGV. TCRdb analysed the 5' RACE reads with MiXCR anew, one entry per CDR3 protein. The sample has some 350,000 distinct CDR3 sequences; 6.2% are singletons. This sequence joins TRBV11-2 and TRBJ2-2; D is undetermined. The TCR sequence derives from a man aged 30 to 39 who received the YFV17D yellow fever vaccine. The specimen was PBMCs, collected 5 days after the yellow fever booster vaccination. The CDR3 reads CASSLEQHSYTGELFF. The CDR3 DNA sequence: TGTGCCAGCAGCTTAGAACAACACTCTTACACCGGGGAGCTGTTTTTT. Looking up the rest from reference TRBV11-2 and TRBJ2-2 gives the full variable domain: EAGVAQSPRYKIIEKRQSVAFWCNPISGHATLYWYQQILGQGPKLLIQFQNNGVVDDSQLPKDRFSAERLKGVDSTLKIQPAKLEDSAVYLCASSLEQHSYTGELFFGEGSRLTVL.